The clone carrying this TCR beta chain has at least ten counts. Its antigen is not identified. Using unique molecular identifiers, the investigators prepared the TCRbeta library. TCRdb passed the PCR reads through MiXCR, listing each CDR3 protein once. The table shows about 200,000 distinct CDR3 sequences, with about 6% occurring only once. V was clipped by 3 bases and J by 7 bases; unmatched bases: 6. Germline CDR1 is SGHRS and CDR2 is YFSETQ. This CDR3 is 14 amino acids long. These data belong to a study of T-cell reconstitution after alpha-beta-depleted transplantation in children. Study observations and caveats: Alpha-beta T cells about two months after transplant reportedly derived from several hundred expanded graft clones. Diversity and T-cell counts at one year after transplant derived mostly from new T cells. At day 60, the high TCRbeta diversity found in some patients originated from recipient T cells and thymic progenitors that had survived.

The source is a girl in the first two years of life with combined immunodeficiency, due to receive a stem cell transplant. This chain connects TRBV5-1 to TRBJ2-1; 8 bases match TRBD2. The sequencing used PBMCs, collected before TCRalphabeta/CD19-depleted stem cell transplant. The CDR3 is CASSSFLAGNEQFF. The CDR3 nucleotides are TGCGCCAGCAGCTCCTTTTTAGCGGGGAATGAGCAGTTCTTC.